Detailed here is one TCR beta chain. The germline V gene has CDR1 MDHEN and CDR2 SYDVKM. Trimming took 6 bases from V and 1 from J, leaving 12 bases between them. The CDR3 sequence is 14 residues long. The record originates from a study of technical replicates of blood from four donors. Profiling relied on immunoSEQ multiplex PCR, and the TCRdb table lists in-frame clones only, not all of them. The table lists 65,000 to 95,000 clones, about 97% of them singletons. The chain links TRBV28 to TRBJ1-1, with a possible D match to TRBD1 (5 bases). This clonotype was sampled from a human donor in good health. The sequenced material came from T cells isolated from PBMCs. The CDR3 coding sequence is TGTGCCAGCAGGATTGGACACCAGAACACTGAAGCTTTCTTT. It translates to CASRIGHQNTEAFF. Filled out from reference TRBV28 and TRBJ1-1, the complete variable domain reads DVKVTQSSRYLVKRTGEKVFLECVQDMDHENMFWYRQDPGLGLRLIYFSYDVKMKEKGDIPEGYSVSREKKERFSLILESASTNQTSMYLCASRIGHQNTEAFFGQGTRLTVV.